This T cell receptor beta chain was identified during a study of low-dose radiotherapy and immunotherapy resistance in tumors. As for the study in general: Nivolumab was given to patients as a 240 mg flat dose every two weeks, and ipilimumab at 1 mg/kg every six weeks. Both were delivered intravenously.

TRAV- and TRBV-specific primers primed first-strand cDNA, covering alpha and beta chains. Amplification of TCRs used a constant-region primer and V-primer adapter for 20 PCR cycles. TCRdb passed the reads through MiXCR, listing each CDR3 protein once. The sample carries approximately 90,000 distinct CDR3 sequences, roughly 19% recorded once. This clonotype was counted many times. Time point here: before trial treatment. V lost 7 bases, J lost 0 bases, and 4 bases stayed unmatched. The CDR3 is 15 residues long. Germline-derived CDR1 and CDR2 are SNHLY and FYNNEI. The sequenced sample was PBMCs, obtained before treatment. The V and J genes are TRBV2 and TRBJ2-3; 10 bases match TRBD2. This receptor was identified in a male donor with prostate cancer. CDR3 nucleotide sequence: TGTGCCAGCAACCCTAGCGGGAGAAGCACAGATACGCAGTATTTT. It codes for CASNPSGRSTDTQYF. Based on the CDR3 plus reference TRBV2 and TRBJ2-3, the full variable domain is EPEVTQTPSHQVTQMGQEVILRCVPISNHLYFYWYRQILGQKVEFLVSFYNNEISEKSEIFDDQFSVERPDGSNFTLKIRSTKLEDSAMYFCASNPSGRSTDTQYFGPGTRLTVL.